This TCR beta chain was identified in a study of tumor-infiltrating lymphocytes in primary liver carcinoma. Looking at the study overall: Sample yields of productive TCRbeta reads, ranging from roughly 3.65 to 7.13 million, were similar across tissue types.

CDR1 and CDR2 (germline): MNHEY, SVGEGT. The CDR3 sequence is 13 residues long. cDNA specific to TCR beta was made from 500 ng of total RNA, with a constant-region primer employed for priming. Slightly modified ARM-PCR, run as three nested multiplex PCR rounds, produced the TCR beta libraries. The opening two PCR rounds, approximately 10 cycles each, paired TRBV1-TRBV30 forward primers with a C-beta reverse primer. TCRdb reprocessed the multiplex PCR reads with MiXCR, giving one entry per CDR3 protein. This table holds 80,000 to 100,000 distinct CDR3 sequences, 55% to 75% found once. For each extraction, RNA and DNA were obtained together from about 20-30 mg of unsorted bulk tissue.

What was sequenced was tumor-adjacent normal liver tissue. The source is a man aged 40-50 years with primary liver carcinoma and hepatitis B virus infection. This chain uses TRBV6-2 or TRBV6-3 with TRBJ2-5; no firm D call. The CDR3 here is CVRSYDAQETQYF. In DNA, the CDR3 is TGTGTCAGAAGTTACGACGCCCAAGAGACCCAGTACTTC.